This entry concerns a single T cell receptor beta chain. No antigen is known for it. This specimen belongs to a study of T cells after yellow fever vaccination. A universal primer site and UMIs were added as TCR cDNA was made by 5'RACE template switching. Using its own MiXCR run on the 5' RACE reads, TCRdb lists one record per CDR3 protein. The table includes more than 350,000 distinct CDR3 sequences, 9.5% to 13% detected once. The CDR3 is made up of 15 amino acids. Germline CDR1 is SGHTA and CDR2 is FQGTGA. V lost 5 bases and J lost 12, with 23 bases in between. Whole-study results and caveats: Post-booster samples contained most primary-vaccination clones (about 95% CD4, about 85% CD8).

The V and J genes are TRBV7-3 and TRBJ2-1; no reliable D call. The sequenced sample was PBMCs, obtained on the day of the first yellow fever vaccination. This receptor was obtained from a man in his late teens or twenties who received the YFV17D yellow fever vaccine. The CDR3 sequence: CASSPGAGSQNPQFF. For the CDR3, the DNA is TGTGCCAGCAGCCCGGGCGCAGGATCCCAGAACCCGCAGTTCTTC.